This entry lists 27 T cell receptor beta chains sequenced from one sample in a study of graft-versus-host responses after intestinal transplantation. These receptors are not linked to any known antigen. This table comes from immunoSEQ multiplex PCR, and its TCRdb copy is limited to in-frame clones, with some not included. The sample yields 90,000 to 150,000 clones, roughly 96% seen once. This sample comprised unstimulated CD8+ T cells sorted from spleen or lymph node cells, obtained before intestinal transplant. Every receptor here comes from a human donor who received an intestinal transplant.

The chain combines TRBV7-6 with TRBJ2-1; possible D gene TRBD2, 5 bases. V was shortened by 3 bases and J by 8 bases, with 11 bases between the two germline ends. CDR1 SGHVS and CDR2 FNYEAQ come from the germline V gene. The CDR3 covers 13 residues. Written as DNA, the CDR3 is TGTGCCAGCAGCTTCCGGGGAGAGGATGAGCAGTTCTTC. Translation: CASSFRGEDEQFF.

The chain couples TRBV28 to TRBJ2-1, with 13 positions matching TRBD2. The CDR3 covers 17 residues. Germline trimming cut 3 bases from V and 3 bases from J; bases unmatched to any gene: 5. CDR1 is MDHEN and CDR2 is SYDVKM in the germline V gene. The CDR3 bases are TGTGCCAGCAGTTTGCCCCGACTAGCGGGAGGCTACAATGAGCAGTTCTTC. Translation gives CASSLPRLAGGYNEQFF.

The J gene is TRBJ2-3, the V gene TRBV23-1; TRBD1 might be the D (6 bases). TRBV23-1 is placed among ORFs of uncertain function. With 4 bases removed from V and 0 bases from J, the gap between germline ends came to 11 bases. CDR3 length: 15 residues. This CDR3 is CASSPGTSSTDTQYF. The CDR3 DNA follows: TGCGCCAGCAGTCCCGGGACATCAAGCACAGATACGCAGTATTTT.

The V and J genes are TRBV28 and TRBJ1-2, with a possible D match to TRBD1 (5 bases). Per germline, CDR1 MDHEN and CDR2 SYDVKM. The CDR3 loop spans 19 amino acids. Trimming pared 4 bases from V and 0 bases from J, leaving 24 bases between. The CDR3 sequence: CASSWGSWRPRESNYGYTF. CDR3 coding DNA: TGTGCCAGCAGTTGGGGGTCATGGAGGCCGAGGGAGTCTAACTATGGCTACACCTTC.

This rearrangement joins TRBV9 to TRBJ2-7; TRBD2 matches at 12 bases. Germline V gives CDR1 SGDLS, CDR2 YYNGEE. V dropped 4 bases and J dropped 2; count of bases not matched to a gene: 10. The CDR3 is 17 residues long. The CDR3 DNA sequence: TGTGCCAGCAGCCCTCGGACTAGCGGGAATTATACCTACGAGCAGTACTTC. Translating it yields CASSPRTSGNYTYEQYF.

V is TRBV29-1 and J is TRBJ1-2, with D perhaps TRBD1 (5 bases). This CDR3 is 12 amino acids long. Germline V gene sequence: CDR1 SQVTM, CDR2 ANQGSEA. V dropped 4 bases and J dropped 2 bases, with 8 bases sitting between them. CDR3 in amino acids: CSVGGTNYGYTF. The CDR3, as DNA: TGCAGCGTTGGAGGGACCAACTATGGCTACACCTTC.

Details on this clone: One end of the junction is discordant with germline, which a read error may explain. This chain links TRBV28 with TRBJ1-3; tentatively, D is TRBD1 (5 bases). Germline-derived CDR1 and CDR2 are MDHEN and SYDVKM. The CDR3 totals 13 residues. In nucleotides, the CDR3 is TGTGCCGGCAGTTTCCCCCAGGGACACACCATATATTTT. Protein: CAGSFPQGHTIYF. The full variable domain, its missing parts supplied by reference TRBV28 and TRBJ1-3, is DVKVTQSSRYLVKRTGEKVFLECVQDMDHENMFWYRQDPGLGLRLIYFSYDVKMKEKGDIPEGYSVSREKKERFSLILESASTNQTSMYLCAGSFPQGHTIYFGEGSWLTVV.

CDR3 region: CASRGLKTYNEQFF. Written as DNA, the CDR3 is TGTGCCAGCCGCGGTTTAAAGACTTACAATGAGCAGTTCTTC. The chain links TRBV28 to TRBJ2-1, with D unresolved. The CDR3 is 14 residues long. Germline V gene sequence: CDR1 MDHEN, CDR2 SYDVKM. Trimming left V 8 bases short and J 4 bases short, with 15 bases between. The full variable domain, in which reference TRBV28 and TRBJ2-1 provide the parts outside the CDR3, is DVKVTQSSRYLVKRTGEKVFLECVQDMDHENMFWYRQDPGLGLRLIYFSYDVKMKEKGDIPEGYSVSREKKERFSLILESASTNQTSMYLCASRGLKTYNEQFFGPGTRLTVL.

CDR3 region: CASSLGSSGEQYF. The CDR3 DNA follows: TGTGCCAGCTCCCTGGGGAGCTCGGGTGAGCAGTACTTC. The V call is TRBV18, the J call TRBJ2-7; TRBD2 is a possible D gene (5 bases). The CDR3 has 13 residues. Germline values: CDR1 KGHSH, CDR2 LQKENI. Trimming pared 6 bases from V and 7 bases from J, leaving 16 bases between.

The chain combines TRBV18 with TRBJ1-1; D is uncertain. This CDR3 comprises 13 residues. V was trimmed by 6 bases and J by 3 bases, leaving 11 bases between them. The germline gives CDR1 KGHSH, CDR2 LQKENI. CDR3: CASSIGADTEAFF. DNA for the CDR3: TGTGCCAGCTCTATCGGAGCGGACACTGAAGCTTTCTTT.

This chain links TRBV7-2 with TRBJ1-5; 8 nucleotides agree with TRBD1. Germline CDR1 is SGHTA and CDR2 is FQGNSA. The J segment lost 3 bases and the V segment lost 1 base, leaving 2 bases of the junction unmatched. The CDR3 totals 15 residues. The CDR3 protein is CASSLGDRHNQPQHF. The CDR3 DNA sequence: TGTGCCAGCAGCTTAGGGGACAGGCACAATCAGCCCCAGCATTTT.

The chain links TRBV10-3 to TRBJ2-7, with D uncertain. This CDR3 is built from 18 residues. Germline CDR1 and CDR2: ENHRY and SYGVKD. Trimming pared 6 bases from V and 0 bases from J, leaving 24 bases between. The CDR3 loop reads CAISLIGPPIPSSYEQYF. CDR3 nucleotides: TGTGCCATCAGCCTCATCGGCCCCCCCATTCCTAGCTCCTACGAGCAGTACTTC.

The chain joins TRBV28 to TRBJ2-2; 7 bases agree with TRBD2. Germline assignment: CDR1 MDHEN and CDR2 SYDVKM. V was pared by 11 bases and J by 2 bases, with 8 bases of the junction left unmatched. There are 14 residues in the CDR3. The DNA of the CDR3 is TGTGCCTCGAGTCCTAGCGGAAACACCGGGGAGCTGTTTTTT. This gives the protein CASSPSGNTGELFF.

This sequence joins TRBV13 and TRBJ2-1; 8 nucleotides line up with TRBD1. The ends lost 7 bases at V and 5 bases at J; junction bases unmatched: 10. The CDR3 consists of 15 residues. Germline lookup yields CDR1 PRHDT and CDR2 FYEKMQ (reference sequence). CDR3 amino acids: CASNERQGRDNEQFF. CDR3 sequence (DNA): TGTGCCAGCAACGAGAGACAGGGGCGCGACAATGAGCAGTTCTTC. Variable domain in full (rest from reference TRBV13 and TRBJ2-1): AAGVIQSPRHLIKEKRETATLKCYPIPRHDTVYWYQQGPGQDPQFLISFYEKMQSDKGSIPDRFSAQQFSDYHSELNMSSLELGDSALYFCASNERQGRDNEQFFGPGTRLTVL.

This clone was counted once. The V and J genes are TRBV5-4 and TRBJ1-2, with 10 bases that match TRBD1. The CDR3 has 15 amino acids. After removal of 0 bases from V and 1 base from J, the junction contained 0 bases not matched to a gene. The germline CDR1 and CDR2 sequences are SGHNT and YYREEE (reference sequence). The CDR3 loop reads CASSLGDRGNYGYTF. In DNA form, the CDR3 reads TGTGCCAGCAGCTTGGGGGACAGGGGTAACTATGGCTACACCTTC.

This clone is a singleton in its sample. V usage is TRBV29-1 and J usage is TRBJ2-7; 11 nucleotides line up with TRBD2. The germline V gene has CDR1 SQVTM and CDR2 ANQGSEA. Trimming cost V 3 bases and J 0 bases; bases outside gene matches: 10. The CDR3 length is 17 residues. The CDR3 DNA reads as TGCAGCGTTGACGGGACTAGCGGATCGCCCTACTCCTACGAGCAGTACTTC. It translates to CSVDGTSGSPYSYEQYF.

The chain combines TRBV28 with TRBJ2-1, with TRBD2 matching 14 bases. The germline CDR1 and CDR2 sequences are MDHEN and SYDVKM. The CDR3 length is 14 residues. The V and J ends lost 5 bases and 12 bases, in that order; junction bases with no gene match: 6. CDR3 region: CASSIGLAGGPQFF. The DNA of the CDR3 is TGTGCCAGCAGTATCGGACTAGCGGGAGGCCCGCAGTTCTTC.

V and J are TRBV4-1 and TRBJ2-1; possible D gene TRBD2, 5 bases. This CDR3 is built from 14 residues. Between the trimmed V and J ends, which lost 0 bases and 14 bases, there was a span of 17 bases. Germline V gene data show CDR1 as MGHRA and CDR2 as YSYEKL. This CDR3 reads CASSQEGNSGSEFF. Written as DNA, the CDR3 is TGCGCCAGCAGCCAAGAAGGGAACTCGGGGAGTGAGTTCTTC.

This clone was seen a few times. This chain joins TRBV19 and TRBJ1-1; 8 bases fit TRBD1. The CDR3 is made up of 14 amino acids. Germline V gives CDR1 LNHDA, CDR2 SQIVND (reference sequence). Trimming cost V 10 bases and J 1 base; bases outside gene matches: 8. CDR3 nucleotides: TGTGCCACCCAGTGGGGGACAGGGAACACTGAAGCTTTCTTT. It translates to CATQWGTGNTEAFF.

This rearrangement joins TRBV15 to TRBJ2-7, with D perhaps assigned TRBD1 or TRBD2 (5 bases each). This CDR3 has 13 amino acids. Trimming took off 1 base at V and 6 bases at J, with 10 bases between the two ends. Germline V gene sequence: CDR1 LNHNV, CDR2 YYDKDF (reference sequence). CDR3: CATSRGPGSEQYF. In DNA form, the CDR3 reads TGTGCCACCAGCAGAGGGCCAGGGAGCGAGCAGTACTTC.

On this clone: Sequence at one end of the junction differs from germline and may be a read error. The chain has TRBV10-3 and TRBJ1-1; D ambiguous. Germline CDR1 ENHRY, CDR2 SYGVKD. This CDR3 contains 11 residues. The CDR3 DNA reads TGTGCCAGCAGTATGAACACTGAAGCTTTCTTT. Residues: CASSMNTEAFF.

The chain links TRBV4-2 to TRBJ1-5; D may be TRBD1 (5 bases). Trimming took 0 bases from V and 0 from J, leaving 9 bases between them. CDR1 LGHNA and CDR2 YNFKEQ come from the germline V gene. The CDR3 runs 16 residues. CDR3 loop: CASSQEEQDSNQPQHF. The CDR3 nucleotides read TGTGCCAGCAGCCAAGAGGAACAGGATAGCAATCAGCCCCAGCATTTT.

This chain connects TRBV6-1 to TRBJ2-1; a weak D match, TRBD1 (5 bases). This CDR3 is 12 amino acids long. The V end was cut by 7 bases, the J end by 5 bases, with 9 bases between. In germline, CDR1 is MNHNS, CDR2 SASEGT. CDR3 residues: CASTGLHNEQFF. CDR3 in DNA: TGTGCCAGCACAGGGCTCCACAATGAGCAGTTCTTC.

V is TRBV7-8 and J is TRBJ2-1; maybe TRBD2 (6 bases). Trimming removed 5 bases at V and 5 bases at J, with 13 bases between. Germline V gene data show CDR1 as SGHVS and CDR2 as FQNEAQ. The CDR3 loop spans 14 amino acids. DNA of the CDR3: TGTGCCAGCAGCGACCGGGACTGGGACAATGAGCAGTTCTTC. It codes for CASSDRDWDNEQFF.

On this clone itself: An end of the junction does not agree with germline; a read error may underlie this. This CDR3 is also generated by other DNA sequences in the sample. The chain has TRBV27 and TRBJ2-3; D is unresolved. Germline V gene data show CDR1 as MNHEY and CDR2 as SMNVEV (reference sequence). This CDR3 is 13 amino acids long. The CDR3 spells CASSLSSTDTQYF. CDR3 in DNA: TGTGCCAGCAGTCTATCTAGCACAGATACGCAGTATTTT.

The V and J genes are TRBV5-6 and TRBJ2-4, with 7 nucleotides matching TRBD2. Trimming cost V 1 base and J 0 bases; bases outside gene matches: 4. CDR1 is SGHDT and CDR2 is YYEEEE in the germline V gene. The CDR3 has 16 amino acids. The CDR3 spells CASSLFGTIAKNIQYF. The CDR3 DNA reads TGTGCCAGCAGCTTGTTTGGGACTATAGCCAAAAACATTCAGTACTTC.

This clone came up a few times. The gene calls are TRBV6-4 and TRBJ1-1, with 8 bases that match TRBD1. The V segment lost 9 bases and the J segment 2 bases; nucleotides outside the gene matches: 5. The germline CDR1 and CDR2 sequences are MRHNA and SNTAGT. The CDR3 is 13 residues long. CDR3 in amino acids: CASTDRGNTEAFF. The CDR3 DNA reads TGTGCCAGTACCGACAGGGGAAACACTGAAGCTTTCTTT.